Given below is one TCR beta chain in context. Per the original methods: The authors estimated nucleated cell counts from reference gene primer amplification. TCRdb's table, derived via immunoSEQ multiplex PCR, lists solely in-frame clones and lacks some. V and J calls and clone size come straight from that table; D and trimming were deduced from the DNA. The sample includes approximately 200,000 clones, 85% to 90% of them seen just once. This record comes from a study of blood T cell repertoires in COVID-19. Across the study: The United States, Italy and Spain provided the acute and convalescent COVID-19 samples. From T cells, B-cell-depleted T cells, or PBMCs came the material, which was cDNA or gDNA.

The sample was peripheral blood. The clonotype originates from a man between 60 and 70 years old who had recovered from COVID-19.

The CDR3, as DNA: TGTGCCAGTAGTGGGACCGGGACAGGGGTTTCACCCCTCCACTTT. Translated: CASSGTGTGVSPLHF. The rearrangement uses TRBV19 and TRBJ1-6; 10 bases align to TRBD1. The V gene end was trimmed by 5 bases and the J gene end by 9 bases; junction bases not matched to a gene: 7. Per the germline V gene, CDR1 is LNHDA and CDR2 is SQIVND (reference sequence). The CDR3 loop spans 15 amino acids.